This T cell receptor beta chain stems from a study of blood T cell repertoires in COVID-19 (dated by TCRdb to about 2020). Background on the whole study: Collaborator samples came from the United States, Italy and Spain and covered acute and convalescent phases of COVID-19. The prospective study material was composed of cDNA or gDNA derived from T cells, B-cell-depleted T cells, or PBMCs. Deeply sampled blood TCRbeta repertoires from subjects exposed to, actively infected with, or recovered from COVID-19 were included in the dataset. The repertoires were released in a freely available public database meant as a resource for research on the immune response to SARS-CoV-2. Samples came from the ongoing ImmuneRACE study (first 160 participants) plus 1,254 subjects from 6 global collaborators. Nearly every sample came with metadata listing a de-identified subject ID, COVID-19 status, age in years and sex. Where available, HLA class I and class II types were taken from metadata supplied by the sample provider and were not determined by assay-based typing. The paper as a whole reports these results and caveats: The amount of clinical and demographic metadata varied by source and participant and was provided uncurated.

In the case of this clone: It has no known antigen specificity. Base qualities are missing; no much larger clone stands one base away.

TCRbeta CDR3 regions were amplified from genomic DNA using the immunoSEQ Assay, a bias-controlled multiplex PCR. Turning to the authors' computational methods: The number of nucleated cells in each sample was estimated by amplification of reference gene primers within the assay. To quantify the absolute abundance of each unique TCRbeta CDR3 rearrangement, sequence reads were collapsed and filtered. For each sample, productive Simpson clonality was calculated by taking the square root of Simpson's diversity index across productive rearrangements. TCRdb mirrors the immuneACCESS table, restricted to in-frame sequences. Some clones are absent from its copies; in checked studies, under half trace to an unresolved V gene, and the reason for the others is unknown. The V and J calls and clone size come from that table; D and trimming were worked out from the DNA. A total of roughly 53,000 clones appear in this sample, 90% of them only once. Roughly 7.6% of the sample lies in the top ten.

Whole blood was collected in K2EDTA tubes by collaborating institutions according to the institutions' own protocols. For TCRbeta analysis, collaborators shipped samples as frozen whole blood, isolated PBMCs, or DNA extracted from either of those sample types. In the germline V gene, CDR1 corresponds to SGHTA and CDR2 to FQGNSA. At the junction V is shortened by 6 bases and J by 0 bases; bases outside the gene matches: 4. The CDR3 covers 15 residues, taking in both the cysteine and the phenylalanine. Only the CDR3 DNA is retained, 45 bases long and in frame from the first base. The chain was built from TRBV7-2 and TRBJ2-1, with 8 middle bases fitting TRBD1. The receptor was isolated from a woman between 35 and 50 years old with active COVID-19. Sequences were obtained from peripheral blood. In nucleotide form, the sequence is TGTGCCAGCAGAGGAGACAGGGGCTCCTACAATGAGCAGTTCTTC. Its protein reads: CASRGDRGSYNEQFF.